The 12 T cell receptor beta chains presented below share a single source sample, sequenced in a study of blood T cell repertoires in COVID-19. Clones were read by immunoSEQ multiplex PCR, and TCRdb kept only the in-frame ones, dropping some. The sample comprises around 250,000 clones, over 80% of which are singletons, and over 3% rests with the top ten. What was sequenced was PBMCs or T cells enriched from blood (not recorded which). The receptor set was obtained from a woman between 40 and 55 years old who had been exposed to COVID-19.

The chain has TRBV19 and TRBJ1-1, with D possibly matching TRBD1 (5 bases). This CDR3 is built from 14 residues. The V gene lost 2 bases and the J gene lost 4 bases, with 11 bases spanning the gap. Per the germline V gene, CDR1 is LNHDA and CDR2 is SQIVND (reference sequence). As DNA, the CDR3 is TGTGCCAGTAGTATAATAGGGGAACGCACTGAAGCTTTCTTT. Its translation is CASSIIGERTEAFF.

CDR3 sequence: CASSLMTGGGTNEKLFF. The CDR3 DNA follows: TGTGCCAGCTCACTCATGACAGGGGGCGGAACTAATGAAAAACTGTTTTTT. The rearrangement joins TRBV18 to TRBJ1-4; TRBD1 agrees at 10 bases. The CDR3 is 17 residues long. V was pared by 4 bases and J by 1 base, with 6 bases of the junction left unmatched. Germline V gene lookup returns CDR1 KGHSH and CDR2 LQKENI.

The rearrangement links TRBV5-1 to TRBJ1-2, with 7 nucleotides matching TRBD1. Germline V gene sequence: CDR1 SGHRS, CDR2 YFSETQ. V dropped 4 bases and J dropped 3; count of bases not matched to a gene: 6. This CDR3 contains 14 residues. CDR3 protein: CASSQNRGDYGYTF. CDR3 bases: TGCGCCAGCAGCCAAAACAGGGGCGACTATGGCTACACCTTC.

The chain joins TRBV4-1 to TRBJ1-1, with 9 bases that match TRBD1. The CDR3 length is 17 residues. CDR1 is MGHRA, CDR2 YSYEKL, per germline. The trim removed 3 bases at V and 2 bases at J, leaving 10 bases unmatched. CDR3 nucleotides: TGCGCCAGCAGCCACGGGGAAGTGGGACAGGGAAACACTGAAGCTTTCTTT. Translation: CASSHGEVGQGNTEAFF.

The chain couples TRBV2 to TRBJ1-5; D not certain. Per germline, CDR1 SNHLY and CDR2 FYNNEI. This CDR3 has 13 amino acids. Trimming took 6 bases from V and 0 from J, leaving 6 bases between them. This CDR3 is CASRQDSNQPQHF. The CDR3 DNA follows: TGTGCCAGCAGACAAGATAGCAATCAGCCCCAGCATTTT.

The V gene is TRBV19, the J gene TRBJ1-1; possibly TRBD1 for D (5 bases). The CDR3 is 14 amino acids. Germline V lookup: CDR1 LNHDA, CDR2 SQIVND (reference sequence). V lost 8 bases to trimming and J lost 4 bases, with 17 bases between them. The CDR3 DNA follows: TGTGCCAGTCGGATTCAGGGAAGTGGCACTGAAGCTTTCTTT. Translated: CASRIQGSGTEAFF.

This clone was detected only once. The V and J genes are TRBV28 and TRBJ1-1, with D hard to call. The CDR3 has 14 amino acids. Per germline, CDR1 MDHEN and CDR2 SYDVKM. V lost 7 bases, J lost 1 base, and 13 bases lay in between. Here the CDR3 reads CASIRGGANTEAFF. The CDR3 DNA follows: TGTGCCAGCATCCGGGGAGGAGCGAACACTGAAGCTTTCTTT.

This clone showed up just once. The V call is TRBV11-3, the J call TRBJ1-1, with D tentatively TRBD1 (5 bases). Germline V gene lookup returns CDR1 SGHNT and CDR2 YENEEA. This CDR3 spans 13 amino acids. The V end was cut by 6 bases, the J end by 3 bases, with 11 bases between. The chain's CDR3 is CASSRVRDTEAFF. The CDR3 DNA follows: TGTGCCAGCAGTCGTGTCAGGGACACTGAAGCTTTCTTT. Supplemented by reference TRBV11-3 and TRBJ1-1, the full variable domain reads EAGVVQSPRYKIIEKKQPVAFWCNPISGHNTLYWYLQNLGQGPELLIRYENEEAVDDSQLPKDRFSAERLKGVDSTLKIQPAELGDSAVYLCASSRVRDTEAFFGQGTRLTVV.

CDR3 loop: CAIRDRGDQETQYF. The CDR3 DNA reads TGTGCCATCAGGGACAGGGGGGACCAAGAGACCCAGTACTTC. This chain joins TRBV10-3 and TRBJ2-5, with TRBD1 identical over 10 bases. Per the germline V gene, CDR1 is ENHRY and CDR2 is SYGVKD. V shed 6 bases and J 0 bases; nucleotides not matched to a gene: 1. This CDR3 contains 14 residues.

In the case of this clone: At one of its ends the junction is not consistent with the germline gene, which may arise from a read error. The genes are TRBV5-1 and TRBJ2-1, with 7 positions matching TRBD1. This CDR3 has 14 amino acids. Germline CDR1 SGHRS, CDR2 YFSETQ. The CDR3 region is CASSSAGTDNEQFF. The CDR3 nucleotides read TGTGCCAGCAGCTCGGCCGGGACAGATAATGAGCAGTTCTTC.

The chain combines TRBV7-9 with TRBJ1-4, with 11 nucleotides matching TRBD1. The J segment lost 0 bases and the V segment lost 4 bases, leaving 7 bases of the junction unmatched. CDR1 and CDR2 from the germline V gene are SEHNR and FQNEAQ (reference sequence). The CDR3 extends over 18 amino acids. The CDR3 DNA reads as TGTGCCAGCAGCTCGAACCCGGGACAGGGGGCAACTAATGAAAAACTGTTTTTT. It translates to CASSSNPGQGATNEKLFF.

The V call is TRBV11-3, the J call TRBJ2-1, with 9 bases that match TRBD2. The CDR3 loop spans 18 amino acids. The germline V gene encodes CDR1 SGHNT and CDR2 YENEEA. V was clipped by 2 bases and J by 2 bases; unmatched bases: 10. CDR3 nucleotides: TGTGCCAGCAGCTTATTCAGCGGGGGGCCGGGGGCCTACAATGAGCAGTTCTTC. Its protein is CASSLFSGGPGAYNEQFF.